These 9 T cell receptor beta chains were sequenced from one sample in a study of T-cell reconstitution after alpha-beta-depleted transplantation in children. Molecular barcoding with unique molecular identifiers was used for the TCRbeta library. TCRdb processed the PCR reads anew with MiXCR; each CDR3 protein has one entry. The sample includes around 200,000 distinct CDR3 sequences, approximately 11% seen only once; the top ten take about 28%. Sequencing was performed on PBMCs, taken before TCRalphabeta/CD19-depleted stem cell transplant. These receptors were collected from a child less than two years old with acute myeloid leukemia, due to receive a stem cell transplant.

This clonotype came up many times. The chain employs TRBV15 and TRBJ2-3; D remains unclear. Looked up from germline, CDR1 is LNHNV and CDR2 is YYDKDF (reference sequence). Trimming took 0 bases from V and 1 from J, leaving 5 bases between them. CDR3 length: 14 amino acids. CDR3 sequence (DNA): TGTGCCACCAGCAGAGATTCGGGCACAGATACGCAGTATTTT. Translating gives CATSRDSGTDTQYF. The full variable domain, in which reference TRBV15 and TRBJ2-3 provide the parts outside the CDR3, is DAMVIQNPRYQVTQFGKPVTLSCSQTLNHNVMYWYQQKSSQAPKLLFHYYDKDFNNEADTPDNFQSRRPNTSFCFLDIRSPGLGDTAMYLCATSRDSGTDTQYFGPGTRLTVL.

This clonotype was observed at least ten times. This sequence joins TRBV20-1 and TRBJ1-5; tentative D call: TRBD1 (5 bases). The CDR3 sequence is 13 residues long. Germline lookup yields CDR1 DFQATT and CDR2 SNEGSKA (reference sequence). V dropped 0 bases and J dropped 4 bases, with 7 bases sitting between them. CDR3 DNA sequence: TGCAGTGCTAGAGAACGGGGGAATCAGCCCCAGCATTTT. Its translation is CSARERGNQPQHF.

This clonotype was counted ten times or more. This sequence joins TRBV7-3 and TRBJ2-3, with 7 bases lining up with TRBD2. The CDR3 covers 14 residues. The germline gives CDR1 SGHTA, CDR2 FQGTGA. V dropped 10 bases and J dropped 4; count of bases not matched to a gene: 11. The CDR3 sequence is CATSPSGGADTQYF. The CDR3 region has the DNA TGTGCCACCTCCCCTAGCGGAGGGGCAGATACGCAGTATTTT.

This clonotype has a count of ten or more. The CDR3 DNA reads TGTGCCAGCAGCTTATGGGAGGGTGAGACCCAGTACTTC. This codes for CASSLWEGETQYF. This chain connects TRBV7-3 to TRBJ2-5; the match to TRBD2 covers 7 bases. The ends lost 2 bases at V and 5 bases at J; junction bases unmatched: 2. This CDR3 is built from 13 residues. Germline V lookup: CDR1 SGHTA, CDR2 FQGTGA.

This clonotype occurred many times. The chain has TRBV5-1 and TRBJ2-3; D uncertain. V was cut by 2 bases and J by 2 bases, with 9 bases left in between. The CDR3 loop spans 14 amino acids. From germline, CDR1 is SGHRS and CDR2 YFSETQ. CDR3 sequence reads: CASSFSGHTDTQYF. The DNA of the CDR3 is TGCGCCAGCAGCTTTTCCGGTCACACAGATACGCAGTATTTT.

To note about this clonotype: A much more abundant neighbour one base away suggests this may be a read error. The chain links TRBV5-4 to TRBJ2-2; 14 bases fit TRBD2. CDR1 and CDR2 from the germline V gene are SGHNT and YYREEE (reference sequence). The CDR3 is 16 amino acids. The CDR3 spells CANSRGTSGSVGELFF. The CDR3 DNA reads as TGTGCCAACAGCCGAGGGACTAGCGGGAGTGTCGGGGAGCTGTTTTTT.

On this clonotype itself: It may be a read error: a sequence one base away is much more abundant. The J gene is TRBJ2-1, the V gene TRBV11-1; TRBD2 aligns across 13 bases. J lost 9 bases, V lost 5 bases, and 25 bases had no gene match. The germline V gene encodes CDR1 SGHAT and CDR2 FQDESV (reference sequence). The CDR3 consists of 21 residues. CDR3 DNA: TGTGCCAGCAGCCGAAAAGGGTCCGGGACTAGCGGGGTCCCCGGGGGTATTGAGCAGTTCTTC. Its protein product is CASSRKGSGTSGVPGGIEQFF.

The rearrangement joins TRBV7-9 to TRBJ1-2; no firm D call. The CDR3 runs 15 residues. Germline V gives CDR1 SEHNR, CDR2 FQNEAQ (reference sequence). V lost 4 bases to trimming and J lost 4 bases, with 16 bases between them. CDR3 DNA: TGTGCCAGCAGCTCCCGTTCTTGGGGAACCTATGGCTACACCTTC. It is translated as CASSSRSWGTYGYTF.

This clonotype was recorded many times. The chain combines TRBV7-9 with TRBJ1-4, with D perhaps matching TRBD1 (6 bases). Germline V gene data show CDR1 as SEHNR and CDR2 as FQNEAQ (reference sequence). This CDR3 is 15 amino acids long. V gave up 5 bases and J gave up 10 bases, with 20 bases separating them. The CDR3 is CASSEGGGLVGKLFF. For the CDR3, the DNA is TGTGCCAGCAGCGAAGGAGGGGGGCTGGTGGGAAAACTGTTTTTT.